These 20 T cell receptor beta chains were sequenced from one sample in a study of identical twins. In TCRdb, the 5' RACE reads were re-called with MiXCR into one record per CDR3 protein. This sample carries 420,000 or so distinct CDR3 sequences, approximately 18% of them seen once, and the ten largest clones take about 12%. Sequencing was done on a sample of naive T cells sorted from blood. The receptor set was obtained from a man aged 50 to 59 in good health.

This chain joins TRBV7-3 and TRBJ2-1, with 8 bases that match TRBD2. This CDR3 has 16 amino acids. Germline values: CDR1 SGHTA, CDR2 FQGTGA. Germline trimming cut 0 bases from V and 7 bases from J; bases unmatched to any gene: 8. CDR3 coding DNA: TGTGCCAGCAGCTTAACCTTTCGTGCTAGCGGGAATGAGCAGTTCTTC. It specifies CASSLTFRASGNEQFF.

This clonotype was observed a few times. The chain combines TRBV7-2 with TRBJ1-5; D possibly corresponds to TRBD1 (6 bases). The V end lost 6 bases, the J end lost 3 bases, and 15 bases lay between the germline ends. Germline V gene sequence: CDR1 SGHTA, CDR2 FQGNSA. The CDR3 consists of 15 residues. The CDR3 bases are TGTGCCAGCAGGGACCTACAGGGTTTCAATCAGCCCCAGCATTTT. Its protein is CASRDLQGFNQPQHF.

The chain has TRBV5-2 and TRBJ2-7; the D call of TRBD1 is as the table states it, not checked on the DNA. TRBV5-2 counts as a pseudogene. The CDR3 is made up of 13 amino acids. The CDR3 spells CASNVAGGDEQYF. The DNA of the CDR3 is TGTGCCAGCAATGTCGCGGGGGGTGACGAGCAGTACTTC.

At least ten counts were recorded for this clonotype. The V call is TRBV6-5, the J call TRBJ1-6; D is possibly TRBD1 (6 bases). This CDR3 is built from 15 residues. Germline V gene data show CDR1 as MNHEY and CDR2 as SVGAGI. V lost 0 bases and J lost 8, with 11 bases in between. CDR3 DNA sequence: TGTGCCAGCAGTTACTCGTACAGGGCTGATTCACCCCTCCACTTT. Its translation is CASSYSYRADSPLHF.

This clonotype was counted a few times. The rearrangement links TRBV28 to TRBJ2-7, with a tentative D call TRBD1 (6 bases). The CDR3 totals 14 residues. The germline gives CDR1 MDHEN, CDR2 SYDVKM. V lost 3 bases and J lost 4, with 13 bases in between. The CDR3 DNA reads as TGTGCCAGCAGTTTTGGCAGGGGTGGTTACGAGCAGTACTTC. Translated: CASSFGRGGYEQYF. Variable domain in full (rest from reference TRBV28 and TRBJ2-7): DVKVTQSSRYLVKRTGEKVFLECVQDMDHENMFWYRQDPGLGLRLIYFSYDVKMKEKGDIPEGYSVSREKKERFSLILESASTNQTSMYLCASSFGRGGYEQYFGPGTRLTVT.

The chain uses TRBV7-9 and TRBJ1-2; 7 bases are a match to TRBD1. Germline V gene lookup returns CDR1 SEHNR and CDR2 FQNEAQ (reference sequence). The CDR3 sequence is 13 residues long. With 3 bases clipped from V and 7 bases from J, the junction kept 5 bases outside the gene matches. The CDR3 protein is CASSFSTGLGYTF. CDR3 DNA sequence: TGTGCCAGCAGCTTCTCGACAGGGCTTGGCTACACCTTC.

The chain joins TRBV5-1 to TRBJ2-3, with 12 nucleotides matching TRBD2. V shed 4 bases, J shed 6 bases, and the junction held 9 bases outside the gene matches. Germline V gene lookup returns CDR1 SGHRS and CDR2 YFSETQ. The CDR3 runs to 16 residues. CDR3 loop: CASSNPSGRASDTQYF. DNA for the CDR3: TGCGCCAGCAGCAACCCTAGCGGGAGGGCCTCGGATACGCAGTATTTT. Based on the CDR3 plus reference TRBV5-1 and TRBJ2-3, the full variable domain is KAGVTQTPRYLIKTRGQQVTLSCSPISGHRSVSWYQQTPGQGLQFLFEYFSETQRNKGNFPGRFSGRQFSNSRSEMNVSTLELGDSALYLCASSNPSGRASDTQYFGPGTRLTVL.

This clonotype has more than one count but fewer than ten. The rearrangement joins TRBV12-3 or TRBV12-4 to TRBJ2-5; no clear D. The CDR3 is 15 amino acids. V lost 1 base to trimming and J lost 7 bases, with 16 bases between them. The CDR3 spells CASSLVGPYPWTQYF. In DNA, the CDR3 is TGTGCCAGCAGTTTAGTGGGTCCCTACCCATGGACCCAGTACTTC.

This chain links TRBV6-5 with TRBJ2-2, with 11 bases that match TRBD1. With 2 bases clipped from V and 6 bases from J, the junction kept 8 bases outside the gene matches. The CDR3 sequence is 17 residues long. Per germline, CDR1 MNHEY and CDR2 SVGAGI. CDR3: CASSYRRTGGKAGELFF. The CDR3 DNA reads TGTGCCAGCAGTTACAGGCGGACAGGGGGCAAGGCCGGGGAGCTGTTTTTT.

The V and J genes are TRBV19 and TRBJ2-1; tentatively, D is TRBD1 (5 bases). V was trimmed by 1 base and J by 12 bases, leaving 10 bases between them. This CDR3 has 12 amino acids. Looked up from germline, CDR1 is LNHDA and CDR2 is SQIVND (reference sequence). The CDR3 loop reads CASSIGVTVQFF. DNA of the CDR3: TGTGCCAGTAGTATAGGAGTGACAGTGCAGTTCTTC.

Concerning this clonotype: A read error may account for a junction end that differs from germline. This chain joins TRBV18 and TRBJ2-5; D not resolved. The CDR3 totals 15 residues. Germline CDR1 reads KGHSH; CDR2 reads LQKENI. The CDR3 region has the DNA TGTGCCAGTTCACTACCGACAAGATACCAAGAGACCCAGTACTTC. Translated: CASSLPTRYQETQYF.

V usage is TRBV6-2 or TRBV6-3 and J usage is TRBJ1-5; 8 positions match TRBD1. The J segment lost 6 bases and the V segment lost 6 bases, leaving 7 bases of the junction unmatched. Per germline, CDR1 MNHEY and CDR2 SVGEGT. This CDR3 contains 14 residues. The CDR3 DNA sequence: TGTGCCAGCAGACGGACAGGGAGGGTTCAGCCCCAGCATTTT. Its translation is CASRRTGRVQPQHF.

This clonotype was found many times. The V and J genes are TRBV3-1 and TRBJ2-7; 9 bases align to TRBD1. The CDR3 has 15 amino acids. Trimming cost V 2 bases and J 5 bases; bases outside gene matches: 7. The V gene's germline CDR1 is LGHDT and CDR2 YNNKEL (reference sequence). In nucleotides, the CDR3 is TGTGCCAGCAGCCAACCGGGACAGGGAAACCACGAGCAGTACTTC. Translated: CASSQPGQGNHEQYF.

The chain is built from TRBV18 and TRBJ2-1; D not resolved. The CDR3 is 13 residues long. The V end was cut by 6 bases, the J end by 1 base, with 7 bases between. Germline CDR1 reads KGHSH; CDR2 reads LQKENI. In DNA, the CDR3 is TGTGCCAGCTCGGGGAAGTCCTACAATGAGCAGTTCTTC. Its translation is CASSGKSYNEQFF.

V gene TRBV7-9 combines with J gene TRBJ2-5; 12 bases are a match to TRBD2. Germline CDR1 SEHNR, CDR2 FQNEAQ (reference sequence). V lost 5 bases to trimming and J lost 5 bases; unmatched junction nucleotides: 6. The CDR3 extends over 15 amino acids. CDR3 sequence: CASSHGLAGNETQYF. CDR3 nucleotide sequence: TGTGCCAGCAGCCACGGACTAGCGGGAAACGAGACCCAGTACTTC.

J is TRBJ2-3 and V is TRBV6-2 or TRBV6-3; 8 positions match TRBD2. Per the germline V gene, CDR1 is MNHEY and CDR2 is SVGEGT. V was pared by 6 bases and J by 5 bases, with 4 bases of the junction left unmatched. The CDR3 loop spans 13 amino acids. The CDR3 region is CASRQAGEDTQYF. The CDR3 DNA is TGTGCCAGCAGACAAGCGGGGGAAGATACGCAGTATTTT.

This clonotype was seen a few times. The rearrangement links TRBV27 to TRBJ1-1; no clear D gene. The CDR3 is 14 residues long. Germline loops: CDR1 MNHEY, CDR2 SMNVEV (reference sequence). V dropped 3 bases and J dropped 1 base, with 9 bases sitting between them. The CDR3 protein is CASSLAQWNTEAFF. CDR3 in DNA: TGTGCCAGCAGTTTGGCCCAGTGGAACACTGAAGCTTTCTTT.

The rearrangement uses TRBV10-3 and TRBJ1-2; no clear D gene. Germline V lookup: CDR1 ENHRY, CDR2 SYGVKD. There are 14 residues in the CDR3. V gave up 1 base and J gave up 4 bases, with 10 bases separating them. The CDR3 DNA follows: TGTGCCATCAGTGAGTTGTCAGCTACCTATGGCTACACCTTC. Translating it yields CAISELSATYGYTF.

Many counts were recorded for this clonotype. This chain joins TRBV6-5 and TRBJ2-2, with a weak D call TRBD2 (5 bases). The germline V gene has CDR1 MNHEY and CDR2 SVGAGI. The CDR3 extends over 15 amino acids. V lost 0 bases and J lost 2, with 7 bases in between. The CDR3 coding sequence is TGTGCCAGCAGTTACTCGACGGGAAACACCGGGGAGCTGTTTTTT. This codes for CASSYSTGNTGELFF.

There are many counts of this clonotype. This rearrangement joins TRBV7-2 to TRBJ2-5; 7 bases fit TRBD1. The CDR3 covers 15 residues. CDR1 and CDR2 from the germline V gene are SGHTA and FQGNSA. The J segment lost 3 bases and the V segment lost 5 bases, leaving 9 bases of the junction unmatched. This CDR3 is CASSRPGTAKETQYF. CDR3 DNA: TGTGCCAGCAGCCGTCCGGGGACAGCGAAAGAGACCCAGTACTTC.